This T cell receptor (beta chain) was profiled in a study of T cell responses to AZD1222 COVID-19 vaccine. Findings and limits, study-wide: Repertoires were obtained only post-peak T cell response. Nearly half of spike-specific TCRs reportedly target variant regions that are unmutated in the B.1.351 and B.1.1.7 variants.

Points on this clone: Its antigen is not identified.

TCRdb keeps only in-frame clones here, not all; method: immunoSEQ multiplex PCR. The data hold some 120,000 clones, with over 90% observed a single time. This CDR3 has 17 residues. Germline V gene lookup returns CDR1 SGHDT and CDR2 YYEEEE. The germline V and J ends were trimmed by 6 bases and 5 bases, with 26 bases remaining between them. The TCR comes from an adult in good health. Sequenced material: peripheral blood, taken on day 0 of AZD1222 vaccination. The rearrangement links TRBV5-6 to TRBJ1-1; weak D call: TRBD1 (6 bases). The CDR3 region is CASNIRQDRAGKTEAFF. CDR3 DNA: TGTGCCAGCAACATAAGACAGGATCGGGCCGGGAAGACTGAAGCTTTCTTT.